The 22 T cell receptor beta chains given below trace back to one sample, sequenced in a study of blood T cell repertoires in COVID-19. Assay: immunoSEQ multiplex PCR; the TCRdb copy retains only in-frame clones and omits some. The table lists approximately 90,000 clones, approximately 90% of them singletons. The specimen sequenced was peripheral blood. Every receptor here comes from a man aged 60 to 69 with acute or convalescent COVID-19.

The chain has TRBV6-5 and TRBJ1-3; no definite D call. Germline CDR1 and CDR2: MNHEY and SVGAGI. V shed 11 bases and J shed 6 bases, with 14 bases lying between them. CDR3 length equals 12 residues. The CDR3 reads CAVLGQLNTIYF. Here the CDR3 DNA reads TGTGCCGTCCTTGGGCAGTTAAACACCATATATTTT.

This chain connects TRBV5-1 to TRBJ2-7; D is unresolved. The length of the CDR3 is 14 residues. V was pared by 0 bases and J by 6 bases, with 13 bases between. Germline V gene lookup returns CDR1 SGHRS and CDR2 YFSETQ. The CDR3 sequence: CASSLAVGRREQYF. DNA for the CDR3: TGCGCCAGCAGCTTGGCCGTCGGTCGCCGCGAGCAGTACTTC.

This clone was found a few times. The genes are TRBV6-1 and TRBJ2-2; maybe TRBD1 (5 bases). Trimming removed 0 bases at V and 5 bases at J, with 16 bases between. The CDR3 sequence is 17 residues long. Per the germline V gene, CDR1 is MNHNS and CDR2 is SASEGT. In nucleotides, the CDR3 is TGTGCCAGCAGTGAAGCGACGATCGCAGGGCGAACCGGGGAGCTGTTTTTT. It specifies CASSEATIAGRTGELFF.

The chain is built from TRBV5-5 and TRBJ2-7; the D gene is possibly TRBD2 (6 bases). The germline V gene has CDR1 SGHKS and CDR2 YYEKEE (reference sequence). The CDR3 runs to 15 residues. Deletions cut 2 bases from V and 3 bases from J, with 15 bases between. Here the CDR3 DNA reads TGTGCCAGCAGCTTCGAGGCGGGGAGGAACTACGAGCAGTACTTC. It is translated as CASSFEAGRNYEQYF.

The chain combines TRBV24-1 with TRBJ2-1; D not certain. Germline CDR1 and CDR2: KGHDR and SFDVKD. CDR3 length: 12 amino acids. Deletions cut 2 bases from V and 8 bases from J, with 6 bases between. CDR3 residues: CATSDSVHEQFF. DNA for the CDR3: TGTGCCACCAGTGATTCAGTCCATGAGCAGTTCTTC.

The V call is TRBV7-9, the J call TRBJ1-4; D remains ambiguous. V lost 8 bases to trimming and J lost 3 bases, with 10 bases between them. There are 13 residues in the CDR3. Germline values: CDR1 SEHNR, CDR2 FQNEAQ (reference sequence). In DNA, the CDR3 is TGTGCCAGCGGGATGGGAGCTAATGAAAAACTGTTTTTT. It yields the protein CASGMGANEKLFF.

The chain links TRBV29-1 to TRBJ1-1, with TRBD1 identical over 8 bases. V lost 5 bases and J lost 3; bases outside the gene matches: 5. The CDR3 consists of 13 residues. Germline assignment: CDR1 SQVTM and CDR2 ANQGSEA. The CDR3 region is CSVSDRADTEAFF. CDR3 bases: TGCAGCGTTTCGGACAGGGCAGACACTGAAGCTTTCTTT. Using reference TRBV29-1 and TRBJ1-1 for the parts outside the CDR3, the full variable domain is SAVISQKPSRDICQRGTSLTIQCQVDSQVTMMFWYRQQPGQSLTLIATANQGSEATYESGFVIDKFPISRPNLTFSTLTVSNMSPEDSSIYLCSVSDRADTEAFFGQGTRLTVV.

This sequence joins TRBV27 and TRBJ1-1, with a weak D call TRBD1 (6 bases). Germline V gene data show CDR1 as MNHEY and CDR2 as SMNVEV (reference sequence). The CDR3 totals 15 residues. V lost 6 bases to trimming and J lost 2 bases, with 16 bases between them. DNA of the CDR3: TGTGCCAGCAGCCCCCCGGACAGCCCAAACACTGAAGCTTTCTTT. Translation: CASSPPDSPNTEAFF.

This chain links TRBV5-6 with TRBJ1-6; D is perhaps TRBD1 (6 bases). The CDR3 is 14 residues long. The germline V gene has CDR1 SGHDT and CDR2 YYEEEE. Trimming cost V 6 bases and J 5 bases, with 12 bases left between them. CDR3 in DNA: TGTGCCAGCAACCCGGACAGCAATAATTCACCCCTCCACTTT. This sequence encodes CASNPDSNNSPLHF.

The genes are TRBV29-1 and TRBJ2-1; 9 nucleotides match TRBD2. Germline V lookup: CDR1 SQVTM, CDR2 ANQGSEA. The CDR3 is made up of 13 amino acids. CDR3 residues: CTFGRGGHNEQFF. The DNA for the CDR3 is TGCACATTCGGGCGGGGGGGCCACAATGAGCAGTTCTTC.

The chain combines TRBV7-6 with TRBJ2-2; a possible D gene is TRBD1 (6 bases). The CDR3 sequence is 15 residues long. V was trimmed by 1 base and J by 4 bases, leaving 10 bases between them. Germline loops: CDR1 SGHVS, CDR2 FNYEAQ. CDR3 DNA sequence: TGTGCCAGCAGCTTAGAGACAGGCCGCACCGGGGAGCTGTTTTTT. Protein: CASSLETGRTGELFF.

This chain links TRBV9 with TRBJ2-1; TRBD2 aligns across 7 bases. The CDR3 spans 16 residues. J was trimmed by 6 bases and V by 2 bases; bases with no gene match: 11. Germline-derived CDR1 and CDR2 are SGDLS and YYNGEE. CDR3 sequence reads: CASSVWLSGVRNEQFF. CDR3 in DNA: TGTGCCAGCAGCGTTTGGTTGAGCGGGGTCCGCAATGAGCAGTTCTTC.

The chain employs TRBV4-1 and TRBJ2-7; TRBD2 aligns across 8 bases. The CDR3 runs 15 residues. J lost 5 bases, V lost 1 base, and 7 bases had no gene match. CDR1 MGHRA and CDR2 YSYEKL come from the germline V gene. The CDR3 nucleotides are TGCGCCAGCAGCCAAGGATGGACTAGCATCGACGAGCAGTACTTC. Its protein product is CASSQGWTSIDEQYF.

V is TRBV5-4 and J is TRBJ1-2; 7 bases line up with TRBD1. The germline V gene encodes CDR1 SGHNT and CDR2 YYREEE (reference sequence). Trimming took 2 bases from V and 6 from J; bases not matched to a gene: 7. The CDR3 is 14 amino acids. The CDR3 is CASSFPGQRDGYTF. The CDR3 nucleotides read TGTGCCAGCAGCTTCCCGGGACAGAGAGATGGCTACACCTTC.

As DNA, the CDR3 is TGTGCCAGCAGCGCGACAGGGGGCGAAGAGACCCAGTACTTC. Amino acids: CASSATGGEETQYF. The chain is built from TRBV9 and TRBJ2-5, with 10 nucleotides matching TRBD1. Per germline, CDR1 SGDLS and CDR2 YYNGEE. Trimming took 3 bases from V and 3 from J; bases not matched to a gene: 2. CDR3 length: 14 residues.

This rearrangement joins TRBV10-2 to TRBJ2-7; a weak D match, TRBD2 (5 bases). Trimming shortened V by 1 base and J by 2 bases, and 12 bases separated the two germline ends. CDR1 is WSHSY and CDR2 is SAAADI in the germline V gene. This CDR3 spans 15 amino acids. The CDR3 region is CASSEWGVHPYEQYV. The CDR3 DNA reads TGCGCCAGCAGTGAGTGGGGAGTTCACCCCTACGAGCAGTACGTC.

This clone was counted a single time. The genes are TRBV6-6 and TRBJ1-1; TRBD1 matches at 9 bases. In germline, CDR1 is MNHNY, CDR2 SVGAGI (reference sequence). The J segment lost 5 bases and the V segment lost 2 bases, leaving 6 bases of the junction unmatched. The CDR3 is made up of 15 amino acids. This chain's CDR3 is CASSYAQGARTEAFF. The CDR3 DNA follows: TGTGCCAGCAGTTACGCACAGGGGGCGAGGACTGAAGCTTTCTTT.

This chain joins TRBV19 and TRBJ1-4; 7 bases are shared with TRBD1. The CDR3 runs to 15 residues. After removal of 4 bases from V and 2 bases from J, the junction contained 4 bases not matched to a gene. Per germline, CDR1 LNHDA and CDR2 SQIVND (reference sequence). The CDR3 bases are TGTGCCAGTAGTAGGACAGGTCAGACTAATGAAAAACTGTTTTTT. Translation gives CASSRTGQTNEKLFF.

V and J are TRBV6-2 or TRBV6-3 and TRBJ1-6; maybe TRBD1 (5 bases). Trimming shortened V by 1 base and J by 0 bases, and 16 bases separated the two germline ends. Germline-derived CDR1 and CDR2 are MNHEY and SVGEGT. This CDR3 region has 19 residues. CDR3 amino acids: CASSYYGQLFSSYNSPLHF. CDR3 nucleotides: TGTGCCAGCAGTTACTATGGACAACTTTTTAGCTCCTATAATTCACCCCTCCACTTT.

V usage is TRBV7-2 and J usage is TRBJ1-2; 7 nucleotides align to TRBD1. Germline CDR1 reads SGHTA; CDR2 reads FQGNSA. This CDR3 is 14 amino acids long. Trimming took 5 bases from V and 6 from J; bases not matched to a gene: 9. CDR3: CASSPRQGSHGYTF. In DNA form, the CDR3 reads TGTGCCAGCAGCCCCCGACAGGGATCCCATGGCTACACCTTC.

This chain's CDR3 is CASSQDARKAFF. The DNA for the CDR3 is TGTGCCAGCAGCCAGGATGCCAGGAAAGCTTTCTTT. V gene TRBV7-8 combines with J gene TRBJ1-1; D remains ambiguous. Deletions cut 5 bases from V and 9 bases from J, with 13 bases between. The length of the CDR3 is 12 residues. Germline V gene sequence: CDR1 SGHVS, CDR2 FQNEAQ.

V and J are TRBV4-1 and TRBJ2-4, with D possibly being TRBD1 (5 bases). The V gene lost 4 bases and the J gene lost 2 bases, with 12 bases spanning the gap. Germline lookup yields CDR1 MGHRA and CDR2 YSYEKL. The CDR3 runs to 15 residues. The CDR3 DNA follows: TGCGCCAGCAGCCTTATCATGGACACCAAAAACATTCAGTACTTC. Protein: CASSLIMDTKNIQYF.